Below are 5 T cell receptor beta chains sequenced from a single sample in a study of T cells in Graves' hyperthyroidism and ophthalmopathy. TCR beta CDR3 regions were amplified from RNA transcripts. Using the HTBI primer set, a first-round RT-PCR was run on the TCR CDR3. In TCRdb, the multiplex PCR reads were re-called with MiXCR into one record per CDR3 protein. This sample has about 640,000 distinct CDR3 sequences, with around 20% found just once. The sample was blood. Receptor source: a man under 40 with Graves' ophthalmopathy.

CDR3 region: CASSYVAGNQPQHF. For the CDR3, the DNA is TGTGCCAGCAGTTACGTGGCAGGCAATCAGCCCCAGCATTTT. The chain recombines TRBV6-5 with TRBJ1-5, with D hard to call. Trimming shortened V by 2 bases and J by 2 bases, and 7 bases separated the two germline ends. The CDR3 has 14 amino acids. Germline CDR1 is MNHEY and CDR2 is SVGAGI.

The chain is built from TRBV28 and TRBJ1-2, with a weak D call TRBD1 (6 bases). Trimming took 6 bases from V and 4 from J, leaving 18 bases between them. Per germline, CDR1 MDHEN and CDR2 SYDVKM. The CDR3 has 15 residues. The CDR3 reads CASSQDIQGIYGYTF. In DNA form, the CDR3 reads TGTGCCAGCAGCCAAGACATCCAGGGGATCTATGGCTACACCTTC.

This clonotype was observed many times. The rearrangement uses TRBV2 and TRBJ2-1; D may be TRBD2 (8 bases). The germline V gene encodes CDR1 SNHLY and CDR2 FYNNEI. The CDR3 has 18 amino acids. V was pared by 6 bases and J by 1 base, with 22 bases between. The CDR3 spells CASRRGLDRVISYNEQFF. In DNA, the CDR3 is TGTGCCAGCAGGCGGGGACTAGACAGGGTTATTTCCTACAATGAGCAGTTCTTC.

The rearrangement joins TRBV9 to TRBJ2-3; no firm D call. Germline-derived CDR1 and CDR2 are SGDLS and YYNGEE. The CDR3 extends over 16 amino acids. The germline V and J ends were trimmed by 0 bases and 4 bases, with 15 bases remaining between them. CDR3 amino acids: CASSVEPLHRADTQYF. DNA for the CDR3: TGTGCCAGCAGCGTAGAGCCCCTCCACCGGGCAGATACGCAGTATTTT.

The chain has TRBV7-9 and TRBJ2-3, with 13 bases lining up with TRBD2. The V gene end was trimmed by 5 bases and the J gene end by 2 bases; junction bases not matched to a gene: 4. Germline V lookup: CDR1 SEHNR, CDR2 FQNEAQ (reference sequence). The CDR3 length is 16 residues. The CDR3 region is CASSGGLAGITDTQYF. The CDR3 region has the DNA TGTGCCAGCAGCGGGGGACTAGCGGGAATCACAGATACGCAGTATTTT. Variable domain in full (rest from reference TRBV7-9 and TRBJ2-3): DTGVSQNPRHKITKRGQNVTFRCDPISEHNRLYWYRQTLGQGPEFLTYFQNEAQLEKSRLLSDRFSAERPKGSFSTLEIQRTEQGDSAMYLCASSGGLAGITDTQYFGPGTRLTVL.